The 27 T cell receptor beta chains reported below all come from one sample, sequenced in a study of siplizumab effects on memory and regulatory T cells. Assay: immunoSEQ multiplex PCR; the TCRdb copy retains only in-frame clones and omits some. The sample holds about 120,000 clones, approximately 94% seen once. The sample was non-Treg CD4+ T cells sorted from blood. The receptors stem from a human donor in good health.

The gene calls are TRBV6-4 and TRBJ1-4, with D uncertain. In germline, CDR1 is MRHNA, CDR2 SNTAGT. The V end was cut by 3 bases, the J end by 10 bases, with 9 bases between. The CDR3 spans 12 residues. The DNA of the CDR3 is TGTGCCAGCAGTGATGGGTCTCGAAAACTGTTTTTT. Translated: CASSDGSRKLFF.

The chain employs TRBV12-2 and TRBJ2-1; the D call of TRBD2 is as the table states it, not checked on the DNA. TRBV12-2 is designated a pseudogene. The CDR3 covers 15 residues. In DNA, the CDR3 is TGTGCAAGTCGCCGACTAGCGGGATGCACCAATGAGCAGTTCTTC. This codes for CASRRLAGCTNEQFF.

CDR3 nucleotides: TGCGCCAGCAGCTTGGGGGCAGGGGCGACTGAAGCTTTCTTT. Translation: CASSLGAGATEAFF. The chain uses TRBV5-1 and TRBJ1-1; a possible D gene is TRBD1 (6 bases). CDR3 length equals 14 residues. With 0 bases removed from V and 5 bases from J, the gap between germline ends came to 11 bases. The germline V gene has CDR1 SGHRS and CDR2 YFSETQ.

This chain joins TRBV25-1 and TRBJ1-5; the D gene is possibly TRBD1 (6 bases). This CDR3 is built from 16 residues. Trimming shortened V by 3 bases and J by 0 bases, and 12 bases separated the two germline ends. The V gene's germline CDR1 is MGHDK and CDR2 SYGVNS. CDR3 in DNA: TGTGCCAGCAGTGAGACGCAGGGGAATAGCAATCAGCCCCAGCATTTT. Translated: CASSETQGNSNQPQHF.

This chain uses TRBV25-1 with TRBJ1-1; D gene uncertain. V was trimmed by 8 bases and J by 1 base, leaving 8 bases between them. The CDR3 runs 12 residues. CDR1 and CDR2 (germline): MGHDK, SYGVNS. The CDR3 spells CASRFTNTEAFF. CDR3 in DNA: TGTGCCAGCCGCTTCACGAACACTGAAGCTTTCTTT.

The chain has TRBV10-3 and TRBJ1-1; D gene unclear. This CDR3 is built from 11 residues. Germline-derived CDR1 and CDR2 are ENHRY and SYGVKD. V was trimmed by 8 bases and J by 6 bases, leaving 10 bases between them. CDR3 in amino acids: CAIARGSEAFF. The CDR3 DNA reads as TGTGCCATCGCGAGAGGGTCTGAAGCTTTCTTT.

V usage is TRBV9 and J usage is TRBJ1-5; D is possibly TRBD1 (6 bases). V was trimmed by 4 bases and J by 0 bases, leaving 11 bases between them. This CDR3 has 15 residues. Germline lookup yields CDR1 SGDLS and CDR2 YYNGEE. This chain's CDR3 is CASSIGQYSNQPQHF. DNA for the CDR3: TGTGCCAGCAGCATCGGACAGTATAGCAATCAGCCCCAGCATTTT.

This clone was seen a single time. The chain combines TRBV27 with TRBJ2-7; no clear D gene. With 3 bases removed from V and 0 bases from J, the gap between germline ends came to 12 bases. This CDR3 has 15 residues. Germline CDR1 reads MNHEY; CDR2 reads SMNVEV (reference sequence). This CDR3 reads CASSLYGLSSYEQYF. For the CDR3, the DNA is TGTGCCAGCAGTTTGTATGGCCTTTCCTCCTACGAGCAGTACTTC.

In DNA form, the CDR3 reads TGCGCCAGCAGCTCCCTTGACAGGGGGAAAAACATTCAGTACTTC. This translates into CASSSLDRGKNIQYF. The rearrangement uses TRBV5-1 and TRBJ2-4; TRBD1 aligns across 9 bases. The CDR3 length is 15 residues. The junction had 5 bases not matched to a gene; V was cut back by 3 bases and J by 4 bases. Germline V gene lookup returns CDR1 SGHRS and CDR2 YFSETQ.

The rearrangement links TRBV7-9 to TRBJ2-1; tentatively, D is TRBD1 (6 bases). V was trimmed by 5 bases and J by 1 base, leaving 12 bases between them. Looked up from germline, CDR1 is SEHNR and CDR2 is FQNEAQ (reference sequence). The CDR3 runs 15 residues. CDR3 in amino acids: CASSPYRESYNEQFF. The CDR3 DNA sequence: TGTGCCAGCAGCCCGTACAGGGAATCCTACAATGAGCAGTTCTTC.

The rearrangement joins TRBV6-1 to TRBJ2-3; D is uncertain. V shed 2 bases and J shed 4 bases, with 4 bases lying between them. CDR3 length: 12 residues. CDR1 and CDR2 from the germline V gene are MNHNS and SASEGT. The CDR3 nucleotides read TGTGCCAGCAGTGAACCGGCAGATACGCAGTATTTT. Residues: CASSEPADTQYF.

The rearrangement joins TRBV6-5 to TRBJ1-5; D is ambiguous. Germline CDR1 and CDR2: MNHEY and SVGAGI. With 6 bases removed from V and 0 bases from J, the gap between germline ends came to 9 bases. CDR3 length equals 14 residues. The chain's CDR3 is CASSRHFSNQPQHF. Written as DNA, the CDR3 is TGTGCCAGCAGCCGACACTTTAGCAATCAGCCCCAGCATTTT.

The rearrangement uses TRBV18 and TRBJ1-3; no definite D call. The V gene's germline CDR1 is KGHSH and CDR2 LQKENI. V dropped 1 base and J dropped 0 bases, with 10 bases sitting between them. There are 16 residues in the CDR3. CDR3 amino acids: CASSPRDSRSGNTIYF. CDR3 DNA: TGTGCCAGCTCACCACGAGACTCTCGCTCTGGAAACACCATATATTTT.

The chain uses TRBV5-3 and TRBJ2-3; TRBD1 matches at 9 bases. TRBV5-3 falls under the ORF class, with uncertain function. V was clipped by 4 bases and J by 4 bases; unmatched bases: 10. The CDR3 is 16 amino acids. Written as DNA, the CDR3 is TGTGCCAGAAGCACAAAAAACACAGGGGGCTCAGATACGCAGTATTTT. Translation: CARSTKNTGGSDTQYF.

The CDR3 DNA sequence: TGTGCCTGGAGTAGCGGGAAGGCCTACGAGCAGTACTTC. As protein: CAWSSGKAYEQYF. V usage is TRBV30 and J usage is TRBJ2-7; 7 bases map to TRBD2. Germline CDR1 reads GTSNPN; CDR2 reads SVGIG (reference sequence). V lost 2 bases, J lost 2 bases, and 3 bases stayed unmatched. There are 13 residues in the CDR3.

The gene calls are TRBV11-2 and TRBJ1-4; 9 positions match TRBD1. Germline V lookup: CDR1 SGHAT, CDR2 FQNNGV. Unmatched junction bases numbered 3, after V lost 5 bases and J lost 5 bases. The CDR3 covers 14 residues. The CDR3, as DNA: TGTGCCAGCAGCCCCGGACAGGGGAATGAAAAACTGTTTTTT. It translates to CASSPGQGNEKLFF.

This chain joins TRBV4-2 and TRBJ2-3, with TRBD2 matching over 9 bases. The V gene's germline CDR1 is LGHNA and CDR2 YNFKEQ. V lost 8 bases to trimming and J lost 2 bases; unmatched junction nucleotides: 11. The CDR3 runs 16 residues. The CDR3 DNA sequence: TGTGCCAGCCAGACCGGGACTAGCAGATTCACAGATACGCAGTATTTT. Translating it yields CASQTGTSRFTDTQYF.

The chain joins TRBV6-6 to TRBJ2-2, with TRBD2 matching over 11 bases. V was clipped by 5 bases and J by 5 bases; unmatched bases: 4. Per the germline V gene, CDR1 is MNHNY and CDR2 is SVGAGI (reference sequence). This CDR3 spans 15 amino acids. This CDR3 is CASSHWTSGTGELFF. The CDR3 DNA is TGTGCCAGCAGTCATTGGACTAGCGGGACCGGGGAGCTGTTTTTT.

The chain uses TRBV5-4 and TRBJ2-5; D might be TRBD1 or TRBD2, each matching 5 bases. CDR1 and CDR2 (germline): SGHNT, YYREEE (reference sequence). The CDR3 runs to 14 residues. The V and J ends lost 4 bases and 2 bases respectively, with 12 bases between them. Here the CDR3 DNA reads TGTGCCAGCAGCCCTAGGGACCCGCAAGAGACCCAGTACTTC. It encodes CASSPRDPQETQYF.

The V and J genes are TRBV10-3 and TRBJ2-1; D is undetermined. Germline lookup yields CDR1 ENHRY and CDR2 SYGVKD. The CDR3 totals 14 residues. V lost 3 bases to trimming and J lost 3 bases, with 9 bases between them. The CDR3 DNA is TGTGCCATCAGTGAAGGCTCCCTCTACAATGAGCAGTTCTTC. It codes for CAISEGSLYNEQFF.

The chain employs TRBV6-5 and TRBJ2-3; 9 bases line up with TRBD2. Germline V lookup: CDR1 MNHEY, CDR2 SVGAGI. The CDR3 loop spans 14 amino acids. The trim removed 5 bases at V and 5 bases at J, leaving 5 bases unmatched. Here the CDR3 DNA reads TGTGCCAGCAGTAGGGGTAGCGGGGGAGATACGCAGTATTTT. Protein: CASSRGSGGDTQYF.

The chain carries TRBV10-3 and TRBJ2-1; 16 positions agree with TRBD2. The CDR3 has 17 amino acids. Per germline, CDR1 ENHRY and CDR2 SYGVKD. V gave up 11 bases and J gave up 8 bases; unmatched junction bases: 15. The CDR3: CAAGTSGRATGGDEQFF. The CDR3 DNA sequence: TGTGCCGCCGGGACTAGCGGGAGGGCCACGGGTGGTGATGAGCAGTTCTTC.

V is TRBV4-1 and J is TRBJ2-7; 9 nucleotides match TRBD2. Per the germline V gene, CDR1 is MGHRA and CDR2 is YSYEKL. The CDR3 spans 15 residues. V trimming: 4 bases; J trimming: 6 bases; junction bases outside the gene matches: 10. The CDR3 coding sequence is TGCGCCAGCAGCCTCTTGGCTAGCGGGATTTCCGAGCAGTACTTC. It specifies CASSLLASGISEQYF.

The DNA for the CDR3 is TGCGCCAGCAGTGGAGGACAGGGGAGCTATGGCTACACCTTC. It translates to CASSGGQGSYGYTF. The chain is built from TRBV10-1 and TRBJ1-2; 9 positions agree with TRBD1. The CDR3 runs 14 residues. The junction had 4 bases not matched to a gene; V was cut back by 4 bases and J by 4 bases. Germline CDR1 is WNHNN and CDR2 is SYGVQD (reference sequence).

In this sample, this clone turned up a few times. This chain connects TRBV18 to TRBJ2-3; unclear D gene. V dropped 3 bases and J dropped 2 bases, with 15 bases sitting between them. From germline, CDR1 is KGHSH and CDR2 LQKENI. The CDR3 is made up of 16 amino acids. The CDR3 DNA is TGTGCCAGCTCACCCTCGGTGGCAGCAACCACAGATACGCAGTATTTT. Translation gives CASSPSVAATTDTQYF.

This clone was recorded once. This rearrangement joins TRBV7-6 to TRBJ2-5; 12 nucleotides match TRBD2. Germline lookup yields CDR1 SGHVS and CDR2 FNYEAQ. V shed 5 bases and J 5 bases; nucleotides not matched to a gene: 9. There are 16 residues in the CDR3. CDR3 coding DNA: TGTGCCAGCAGCCTCTGGGCGACTAGCGGGAGTGAGACCCAGTACTTC. Protein sequence: CASSLWATSGSETQYF.

The chain couples TRBV6-1 to TRBJ1-5; TRBD1 is a possible D gene (5 bases). The CDR3 loop spans 15 amino acids. Looked up from germline, CDR1 is MNHNS and CDR2 is SASEGT. V was cut by 3 bases and J by 0 bases, with 9 bases left in between. CDR3 sequence: CASSEAGASNQPQHF. CDR3 DNA: TGTGCCAGCAGTGAGGCTGGGGCTAGCAATCAGCCCCAGCATTTT.